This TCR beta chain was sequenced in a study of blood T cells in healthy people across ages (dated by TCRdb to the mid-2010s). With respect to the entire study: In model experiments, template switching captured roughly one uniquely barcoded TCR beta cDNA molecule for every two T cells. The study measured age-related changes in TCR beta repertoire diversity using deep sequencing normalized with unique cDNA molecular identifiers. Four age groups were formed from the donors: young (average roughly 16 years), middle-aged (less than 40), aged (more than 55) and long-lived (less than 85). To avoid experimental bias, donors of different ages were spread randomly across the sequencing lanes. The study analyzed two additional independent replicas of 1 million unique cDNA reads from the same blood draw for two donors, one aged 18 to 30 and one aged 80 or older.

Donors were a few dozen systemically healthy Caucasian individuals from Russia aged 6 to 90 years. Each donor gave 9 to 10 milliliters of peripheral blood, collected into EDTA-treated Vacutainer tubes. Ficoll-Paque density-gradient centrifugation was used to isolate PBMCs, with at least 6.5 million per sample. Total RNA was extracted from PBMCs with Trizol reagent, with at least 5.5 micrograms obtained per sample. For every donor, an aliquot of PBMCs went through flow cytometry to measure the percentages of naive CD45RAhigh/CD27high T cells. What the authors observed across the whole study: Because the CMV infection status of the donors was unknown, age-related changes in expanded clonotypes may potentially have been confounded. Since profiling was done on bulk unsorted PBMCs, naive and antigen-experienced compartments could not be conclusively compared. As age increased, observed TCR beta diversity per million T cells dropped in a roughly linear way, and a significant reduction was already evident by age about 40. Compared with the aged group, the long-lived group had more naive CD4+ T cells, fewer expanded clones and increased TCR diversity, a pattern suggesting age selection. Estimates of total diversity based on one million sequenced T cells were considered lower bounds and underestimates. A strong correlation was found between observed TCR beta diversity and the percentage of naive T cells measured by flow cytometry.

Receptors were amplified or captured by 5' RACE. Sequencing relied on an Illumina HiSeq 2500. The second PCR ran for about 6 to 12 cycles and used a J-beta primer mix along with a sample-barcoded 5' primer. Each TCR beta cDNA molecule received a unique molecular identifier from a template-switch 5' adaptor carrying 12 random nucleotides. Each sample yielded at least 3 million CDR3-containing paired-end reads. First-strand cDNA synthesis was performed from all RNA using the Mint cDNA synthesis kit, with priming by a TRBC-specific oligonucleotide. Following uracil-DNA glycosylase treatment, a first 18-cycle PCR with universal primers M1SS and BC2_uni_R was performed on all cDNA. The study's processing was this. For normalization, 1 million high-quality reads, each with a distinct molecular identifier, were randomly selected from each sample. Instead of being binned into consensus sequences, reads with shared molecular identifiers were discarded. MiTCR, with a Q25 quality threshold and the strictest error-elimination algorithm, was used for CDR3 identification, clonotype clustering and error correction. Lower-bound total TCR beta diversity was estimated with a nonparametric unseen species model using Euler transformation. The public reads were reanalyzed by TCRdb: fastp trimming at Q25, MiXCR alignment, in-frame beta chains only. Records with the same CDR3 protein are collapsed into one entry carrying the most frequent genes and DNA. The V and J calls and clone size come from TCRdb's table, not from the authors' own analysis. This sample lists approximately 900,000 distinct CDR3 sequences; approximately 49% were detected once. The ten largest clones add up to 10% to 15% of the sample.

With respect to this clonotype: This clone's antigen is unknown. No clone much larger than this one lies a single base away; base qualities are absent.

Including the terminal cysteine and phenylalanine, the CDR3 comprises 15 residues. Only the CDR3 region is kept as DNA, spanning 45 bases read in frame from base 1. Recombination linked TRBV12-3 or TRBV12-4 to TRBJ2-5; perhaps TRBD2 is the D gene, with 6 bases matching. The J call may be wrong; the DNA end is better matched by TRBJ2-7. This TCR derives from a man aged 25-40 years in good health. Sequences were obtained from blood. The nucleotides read TGTGCCAGCAGTCTCGGAAGAGGGAGGTCCGACGAGCAGTACTTC. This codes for CASSLGRGRSDEQYF.